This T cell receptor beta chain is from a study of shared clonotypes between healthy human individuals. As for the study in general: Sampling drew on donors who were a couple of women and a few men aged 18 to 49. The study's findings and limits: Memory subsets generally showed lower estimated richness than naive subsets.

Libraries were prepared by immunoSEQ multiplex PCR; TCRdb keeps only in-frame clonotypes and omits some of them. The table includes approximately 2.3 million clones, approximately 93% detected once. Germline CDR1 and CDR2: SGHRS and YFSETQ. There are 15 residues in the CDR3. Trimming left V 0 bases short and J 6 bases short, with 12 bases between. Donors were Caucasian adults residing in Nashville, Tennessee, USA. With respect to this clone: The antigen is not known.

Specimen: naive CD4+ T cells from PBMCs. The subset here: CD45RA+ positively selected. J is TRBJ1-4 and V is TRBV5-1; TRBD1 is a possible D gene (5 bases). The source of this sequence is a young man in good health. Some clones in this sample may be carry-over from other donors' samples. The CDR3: CASSLAGVRYEKLFF. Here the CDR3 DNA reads TGCGCCAGCAGCTTGGCGGGGGTACGGTATGAAAAACTGTTTTTT.